This TCR beta chain stems from a study of identical twins. Notes on the study in general: For out-of-frame alpha sequences shared by twins, low generation probability was in excess.

As for this clonotype: Its antigen is as yet unknown.

Each CDR3 protein gets one entry after TCRdb re-called the 5' RACE reads with MiXCR. The sample includes 450,000 to 500,000 distinct CDR3 sequences, more than 13% of them seen just once. The CDR3 has 12 amino acids. The V end was cut by 3 bases, the J end by 4 bases, with 5 bases between. Germline CDR1 and CDR2: LNHDA and SQIVND (reference sequence). These data were also filed under a second study, of yellow fever vaccine responses in identical twins.

Sequencing was done on a sample of CD4+ T cells sorted from blood. The rearrangement uses TRBV19 and TRBJ2-3; D remains unclear. This clonotype was sampled from a woman in her late teens or twenties in good health. CDR3 in amino acids: CASSIRADTQYF. The CDR3, as DNA: TGTGCCAGTAGTATCAGAGCAGATACGCAGTATTTT.